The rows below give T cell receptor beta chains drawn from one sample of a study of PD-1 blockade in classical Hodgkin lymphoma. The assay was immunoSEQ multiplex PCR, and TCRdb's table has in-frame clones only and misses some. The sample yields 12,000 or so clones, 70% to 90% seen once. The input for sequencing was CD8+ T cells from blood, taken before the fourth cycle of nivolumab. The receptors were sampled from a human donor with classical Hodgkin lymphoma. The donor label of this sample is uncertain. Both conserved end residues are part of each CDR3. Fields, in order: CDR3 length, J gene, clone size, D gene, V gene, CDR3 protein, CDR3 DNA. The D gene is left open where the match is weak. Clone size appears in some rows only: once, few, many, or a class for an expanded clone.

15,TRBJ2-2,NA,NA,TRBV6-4,CASSDSGEGTGELFF,TGTGCCAGCAGTGACTCAGGAGAAGGAACCGGGGAGCTGTTTTTT
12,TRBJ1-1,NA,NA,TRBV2,CALLEQGTEAFF,TGTGCCTTACTGGAGCAAGGGACTGAAGCTTTCTTT
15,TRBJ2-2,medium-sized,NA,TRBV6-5,CASSYHTSIAGELFF,TGTGCCAGCAGTTACCATACTAGCATCGCCGGGGAGCTGTTTTTT
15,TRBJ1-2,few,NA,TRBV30,CAWTKSDTVLYGYTF,TGTGCCTGGACGAAGTCGGACACGGTACTCTATGGCTACACCTTC
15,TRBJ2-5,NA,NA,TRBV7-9,CASSPRLVPQETQYF,TGTGCCAGCAGCCCCCGACTAGTTCCACAGGAGACCCAGTACTTC
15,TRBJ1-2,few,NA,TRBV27,CASSPRRTSYYGYTF,TGTGCCAGCAGTCCAAGACGGACAAGCTACTATGGCTACACCTTC
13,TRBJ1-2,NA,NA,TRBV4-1,CASSQDTYYGYTF,TGCGCCAGCAGCCAAGACACCTACTATGGCTACACCTTC
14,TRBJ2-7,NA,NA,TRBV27,CASSLSPGGDEQYF,TGTGCCAGCAGTTTATCACCTGGGGGTGACGAGCAGTACTTC
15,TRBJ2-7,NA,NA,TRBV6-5,CASSPQAGLPYEQYF,TGTGCCAGCAGTCCGCAAGCAGGGCTTCCCTACGAGCAGTACTTC
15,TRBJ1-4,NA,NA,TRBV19,CASSILSATNEKLFF,TGTGCCAGTAGTATTCTCAGTGCAACTAATGAAAAACTGTTTTTT
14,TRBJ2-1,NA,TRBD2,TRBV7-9,CASSQGLVSNEQFF,TGTGCCAGCAGCCAAGGACTAGTGAGCAATGAGCAGTTCTTC
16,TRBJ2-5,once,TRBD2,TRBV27,CASGPGSRREIETQYF,TGTGCCAGCGGGCCTGGTAGTAGGCGGGAGATAGAGACCCAGTACTTC
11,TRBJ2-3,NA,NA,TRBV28,CASGSWDTQYF,TGTGCCAGCGGTTCATGGGATACGCAGTATTTT
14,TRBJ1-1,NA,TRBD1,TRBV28,CASRPTGTNTEAFF,TGTGCCAGCAGGCCGACAGGGACGAACACTGAAGCTTTCTTT